What follows are 12 T cell receptor beta chains derived from one specimen sequenced in a study of T cell responses to AZD1222 COVID-19 vaccine. TCRdb keeps only in-frame clones here, not all; method: immunoSEQ multiplex PCR. The sample has under 200,000 clones; roughly nine tenths are singletons. Sample: peripheral blood, taken 28 days after the second dose of the MenACWY control vaccine. Receptors were obtained from an adult who received the MenACWY meningococcal vaccine as a control.

V gene TRBV20-1 combines with J gene TRBJ2-1; D is unclear. V lost 6 bases and J lost 6, with 6 bases in between. Germline V gene data show CDR1 as DFQATT and CDR2 as SNEGSKA (reference sequence). CDR3 length: 10 amino acids. CDR3 DNA: TGCAGTGCCCCCATCAATGAGCAGTTCTTC. Translated: CSAPINEQFF.

The genes are TRBV27 and TRBJ1-5; no firm D call. Per germline, CDR1 MNHEY and CDR2 SMNVEV (reference sequence). CDR3 length equals 15 residues. V dropped 0 bases and J dropped 1 base, with 7 bases sitting between them. The CDR3 DNA sequence: TGTGCCAGCAGTTTATCAGGTCTGAGCAATCAGCCCCAGCATTTT. This gives the protein CASSLSGLSNQPQHF.

This rearrangement joins TRBV28 to TRBJ2-1; 12 bases line up with TRBD2. The CDR3 is made up of 15 amino acids. Germline V lookup: CDR1 MDHEN, CDR2 SYDVKM. The V gene end was trimmed by 5 bases and the J gene end by 10 bases; junction bases not matched to a gene: 9. The CDR3 reads CASSILAGGRGEQFF. CDR3 DNA: TGTGCCAGCAGTATCCTAGCGGGAGGGCGGGGGGAGCAGTTCTTC.

This CDR3 is CASTNDRRSGNTIYF. CDR3 DNA: TGTGCCAGTACAAACGATCGCCGCTCTGGAAACACCATATATTTT. The rearrangement links TRBV19 to TRBJ1-3; no firm D call. Per germline, CDR1 LNHDA and CDR2 SQIVND (reference sequence). V lost 7 bases, J lost 0 bases, and 13 bases lay in between. The CDR3 spans 15 residues.

The chain has TRBV7-6 and TRBJ2-2; D unresolved. V lost 8 bases to trimming and J lost 1 base, with 5 bases between them. The CDR3 has 12 residues. Germline V CDR1 and CDR2: SGHVS, FNYEAQ. In nucleotides, the CDR3 is TGTGCCAGCGAAAAGAACACCGGGGAGCTGTTTTTT. Translating gives CASEKNTGELFF.

The chain combines TRBV10-3 with TRBJ2-6, with 11 bases aligning to TRBD1. The V segment lost 3 bases and the J segment 0 bases; nucleotides outside the gene matches: 4. Germline assignment: CDR1 ENHRY and CDR2 SYGVKD. The CDR3 sequence is 18 residues long. The CDR3 region has the DNA TGTGCCATCAGTGAAAGGACAGGGGGCAACTCTGGGGCCAACGTCCTGACTTTC. It encodes CAISERTGGNSGANVLTF.

This clone was recorded only once. The genes are TRBV14 and TRBJ2-3; 10 bases are shared with TRBD2. Germline V CDR1 and CDR2: SGHDN, FVKESK. The CDR3 consists of 16 residues. The V and J ends lost 4 bases and 0 bases, in that order; junction bases with no gene match: 4. The CDR3 DNA is TGTGCCAGCAGCCGCACTAGCGGGGCTAGCACAGATACGCAGTATTTT. Its translation is CASSRTSGASTDTQYF.

The chain employs TRBV4-2 and TRBJ2-2; D gene unclear. Trimming pared 0 bases from V and 2 bases from J, leaving 13 bases between. This CDR3 has 17 residues. The germline gives CDR1 LGHNA, CDR2 YNFKEQ. This CDR3 reads CASSQEVAGANTGELFF. The CDR3 DNA follows: TGTGCCAGCAGCCAAGAGGTGGCAGGAGCCAACACCGGGGAGCTGTTTTTT.

The rearrangement links TRBV27 to TRBJ2-7; 11 bases are shared with TRBD2. The length of the CDR3 is 15 residues. The germline V gene encodes CDR1 MNHEY and CDR2 SMNVEV (reference sequence). The trim removed 6 bases at V and 4 bases at J, leaving 8 bases unmatched. The CDR3: CASRSLAGGGYEQYF. CDR3 coding DNA: TGTGCCAGCAGATCCCTAGCGGGAGGTGGGTACGAGCAGTACTTC.

The chain combines TRBV6-5 with TRBJ1-5; TRBD1 matches at 10 bases. Germline V CDR1 and CDR2: MNHEY, SVGAGI. This CDR3 has 15 residues. The J segment lost 4 bases and the V segment lost 5 bases, leaving 5 bases of the junction unmatched. CDR3 sequence reads: CASSPPGQGNQPQHF. CDR3 coding DNA: TGTGCCAGCAGTCCCCCGGGACAGGGGAATCAGCCCCAGCATTTT.

This clone was detected only once. This chain joins TRBV19 and TRBJ2-5; 7 bases are shared with TRBD2. The CDR3 extends over 15 amino acids. Per germline, CDR1 LNHDA and CDR2 SQIVND (reference sequence). V gave up 4 bases and J gave up 2 bases; unmatched junction bases: 7. CDR3 DNA: TGTGCCAGTAGTACTCGCGGGAGTTCGCAAGAGACCCAGTACTTC. Translated, it gives CASSTRGSSQETQYF.

This rearrangement joins TRBV30 to TRBJ1-4; TRBD1 might be the D (6 bases). The CDR3 length is 14 residues. CDR1 and CDR2 from the germline V gene are GTSNPN and SVGIG (reference sequence). The V end lost 0 bases, the J end lost 7 bases, and 12 bases lay between the germline ends. The CDR3 here is CAWSVGGGGEKLFF. The CDR3 region has the DNA TGTGCCTGGAGTGTTGGGGGCGGAGGTGAAAAACTGTTTTTT.